The next 8 T cell receptor beta chains were all read from a single sample in a study of cytomegalovirus exposure and HLA in healthy donors. Vbeta (60) and Jbeta (13) primers were used in the PCR. The assay was immunoSEQ multiplex PCR, and TCRdb's table has in-frame clones only and misses some. The sample consists of 80,000 to 95,000 clones, roughly 86% of them appearing once. Sequenced input: PBMCs. Every receptor here comes from a man aged 25 to 45 in good health and CMV-seropositive.

The rearrangement uses TRBV27 and TRBJ1-1, with D hard to call. Germline lookup yields CDR1 MNHEY and CDR2 SMNVEV (reference sequence). The V and J ends lost 6 bases and 1 base respectively, with 9 bases between them. The CDR3 totals 13 residues. CDR3 region: CASSRGGNTEAFF. The CDR3 DNA is TGTGCCAGCAGCCGGGGAGGGAACACTGAAGCTTTCTTT.

The V gene is TRBV28, the J gene TRBJ2-2, with D possibly TRBD1 on 6 matching bases. This CDR3 contains 18 residues. From germline, CDR1 is MDHEN and CDR2 SYDVKM. Trimming stripped 5 bases from V and 3 bases from J, with 22 bases between. DNA of the CDR3: TGTGCCAGCAGTCACTTCATTCCACACACAGGGTACACCGGGGAGCTGTTTTTT. The encoded protein is CASSHFIPHTGYTGELFF.

The chain carries TRBV28 and TRBJ1-1; D gene ambiguous. The germline V gene encodes CDR1 MDHEN and CDR2 SYDVKM. V lost 2 bases to trimming and J lost 1 base, with 14 bases between them. The CDR3 is made up of 16 amino acids. The CDR3, as DNA: TGTGCCAGCAGTTTAGGAGCTGTAGGGAGGAACACTGAAGCTTTCTTT. Residues: CASSLGAVGRNTEAFF. The full variable domain, completed using reference TRBV28 and TRBJ1-1, is DVKVTQSSRYLVKRTGEKVFLECVQDMDHENMFWYRQDPGLGLRLIYFSYDVKMKEKGDIPEGYSVSREKKERFSLILESASTNQTSMYLCASSLGAVGRNTEAFFGQGTRLTVV.

This sequence joins TRBV4-1 and TRBJ2-2, with TRBD1 matching 7 bases. Germline CDR1 MGHRA, CDR2 YSYEKL. Trimming took 2 bases from V and 9 from J; bases not matched to a gene: 9. The CDR3 loop spans 15 amino acids. The chain's CDR3 is CASSQPRQGHRELFF. CDR3 DNA: TGCGCCAGCAGCCAACCCAGACAGGGTCACCGGGAGCTGTTTTTT.

This chain connects TRBV7-6 to TRBJ2-5; 9 bases match TRBD1. V lost 4 bases and J lost 3; bases outside the gene matches: 3. CDR1 SGHVS and CDR2 FNYEAQ come from the germline V gene. The CDR3 has 14 residues. The CDR3 sequence is CASSSGQGKETQYF. The CDR3 DNA reads TGTGCCAGCAGCTCGGGACAGGGAAAAGAGACCCAGTACTTC.

The chain has TRBV7-9 and TRBJ2-2; the match to TRBD1 covers 9 bases. Trimming took 5 bases from V and 4 from J; bases not matched to a gene: 8. From germline, CDR1 is SEHNR and CDR2 FQNEAQ (reference sequence). CDR3 size: 16 residues. CDR3: CASSPIRTGVTGELFF. The DNA of the CDR3 is TGTGCCAGCAGCCCTATTCGGACAGGGGTCACCGGGGAGCTGTTTTTT.

The chain combines TRBV4-1 with TRBJ1-4; 8 nucleotides line up with TRBD1. Losses at the gene ends were 6 bases for V and 3 bases for J; bases not matched to a gene: 12. Germline-derived CDR1 and CDR2 are MGHRA and YSYEKL. CDR3 length: 17 residues. The CDR3 reads CASRWGRGRGANEKLFF. DNA for the CDR3: TGCGCCAGCAGATGGGGCAGGGGGCGCGGAGCTAATGAAAAACTGTTTTTT.

The chain couples TRBV6-4 to TRBJ2-1; 7 bases line up with TRBD1. There are 15 residues in the CDR3. Germline CDR1 and CDR2: MRHNA and SNTAGT. J gave up 5 bases and V 11 bases, and 15 bases lay outside the gene matches. CDR3 in DNA: TGTGCCCCCAGGACCGGGACAGTGGTAGACAATGAGCAGTTCTTC. Amino acid sequence: CAPRTGTVVDNEQFF.